Below are 28 T cell receptor beta chains sequenced from a single sample in a study of OX40 agonist ivuxolimab in advanced cancers. Libraries were prepared by immunoSEQ multiplex PCR; TCRdb keeps only in-frame clonotypes and omits some of them. The sample lists some 95,000 clones, approximately 90% occurring once. Sequenced material: CD4+ or CD8+ T cells sorted from blood, taken in a trial of the OX40 agonist ivuxolimab. The origin of the receptors is an adult with an advanced solid tumor such as melanoma, head and neck, liver or kidney cancer.

The chain combines TRBV28 with TRBJ1-1, with D maybe TRBD1 (5 bases). Germline V CDR1 and CDR2: MDHEN, SYDVKM. V lost 3 bases and J 3 bases, leaving 14 bases between the germline ends. This CDR3 contains 15 residues. For the CDR3, the DNA is TGTGCCAGCAGTTTCCATGCCCAGGGATACACTGAAGCTTTCTTT. It is translated as CASSFHAQGYTEAFF. Complete variable domain (other parts from reference TRBV28 and TRBJ1-1): DVKVTQSSRYLVKRTGEKVFLECVQDMDHENMFWYRQDPGLGLRLIYFSYDVKMKEKGDIPEGYSVSREKKERFSLILESASTNQTSMYLCASSFHAQGYTEAFFGQGTRLTVV.

The gene calls are TRBV5-4 and TRBJ2-7; D is undetermined. The CDR3 consists of 12 residues. V was trimmed by 4 bases and J by 5 bases, leaving 10 bases between them. Looked up from germline, CDR1 is SGHNT and CDR2 is YYREEE (reference sequence). The CDR3 DNA sequence: TGTGCCAGCAGCCCCCATGAGAACGAGCAGTACTTC. The encoded protein is CASSPHENEQYF.

In this sample, this clone turned up once. V gene TRBV20-1 combines with J gene TRBJ2-1, with a tentative D call TRBD2 (5 bases). CDR1 is DFQATT, CDR2 SNEGSKA, per germline (reference sequence). This CDR3 is built from 11 residues. The germline V and J ends were trimmed by 5 bases and 5 bases, with 7 bases remaining between them. The CDR3 loop is CSASGNNEQFF. CDR3 in DNA: TGCAGTGCTTCCGGGAACAATGAGCAGTTCTTC.

The chain uses TRBV9 and TRBJ2-3, with D perhaps TRBD1 or TRBD2 (6 bases each). From germline, CDR1 is SGDLS and CDR2 YYNGEE. V lost 1 base and J 1 base, leaving 13 bases between the germline ends. The CDR3 is made up of 16 amino acids. The DNA of the CDR3 is TGTGCCAGCAGCGTAAGGGGGGATGCGGGCACAGATACGCAGTATTTT. It yields the protein CASSVRGDAGTDTQYF.

This chain connects TRBV19 to TRBJ2-2; 7 bases match TRBD1. The CDR3 is made up of 16 amino acids. Germline V CDR1 and CDR2: LNHDA, SQIVND (reference sequence). The V and J ends lost 7 bases and 0 bases, in that order; junction bases with no gene match: 8. DNA for the CDR3: TGTGCCAGTACTTATTTGCAGGGGGCGAACACCGGGGAGCTGTTTTTT. The encoded protein is CASTYLQGANTGELFF.

Only one count was recorded for this clone. As DNA, the CDR3 is TGTGCCAGCAGTCTTTGGGCTCCGGGACAGGGGGCGTTTGAGCAGTTCTTC. This sequence encodes CASSLWAPGQGAFEQFF. This chain connects TRBV2 to TRBJ2-1; 12 nucleotides match TRBD1. In germline, CDR1 is SNHLY, CDR2 FYNNEI. CDR3 length equals 17 residues. After removal of 5 bases from V and 9 bases from J, the junction contained 14 bases not matched to a gene. Supplemented by reference TRBV2 and TRBJ2-1, the full variable domain reads EPEVTQTPSHQVTQMGQEVILRCVPISNHLYFYWYRQILGQKVEFLVSFYNNEISEKSEIFDDQFSVERPDGSNFTLKIRSTKLEDSAMYFCASSLWAPGQGAFEQFFGPGTRLTVL.

The chain joins TRBV5-6 to TRBJ1-5; 10 nucleotides align to TRBD1. Germline V gene sequence: CDR1 SGHDT, CDR2 YYEEEE. Unmatched junction bases numbered 2, after V lost 2 bases and J lost 0 bases. This CDR3 has 16 amino acids. The CDR3 DNA reads TGTGCCAGCAGCTTCCGGGACAGGGGTAGCAATCAGCCCCAGCATTTT. It is translated as CASSFRDRGSNQPQHF.

The chain recombines TRBV18 with TRBJ2-5; 8 bases match TRBD1. Germline V lookup: CDR1 KGHSH, CDR2 LQKENI. V lost 6 bases and J lost 5; bases outside the gene matches: 5. The length of the CDR3 is 13 residues. The CDR3: CASSQTGVETQYF. The DNA for the CDR3 is TGTGCCAGCTCTCAGACAGGGGTGGAGACCCAGTACTTC.

The V and J genes are TRBV14 and TRBJ2-1; D is ambiguous. Trimming pared 4 bases from V and 5 bases from J, leaving 9 bases between. Germline-derived CDR1 and CDR2 are SGHDN and FVKESK. CDR3 size: 13 residues. This CDR3 is CASSPGPHNEQFF. CDR3 DNA: TGTGCCAGCAGCCCCGGGCCTCACAATGAGCAGTTCTTC.

The rearrangement joins TRBV4-1 to TRBJ2-5; the D is unclear. From germline, CDR1 is MGHRA and CDR2 YSYEKL. There are 14 residues in the CDR3. V was shortened by 3 bases and J by 4 bases, with 12 bases between the two germline ends. The CDR3 loop is CASSQFRAPETQYF. The CDR3 nucleotides are TGCGCCAGCAGCCAGTTCCGGGCTCCAGAGACCCAGTACTTC.

The chain joins TRBV7-3 to TRBJ1-1; D remains unclear. Germline CDR1 and CDR2: SGHTA and FQGTGA. The V end was cut by 1 base, the J end by 3 bases, with 6 bases between. The CDR3 extends over 13 amino acids. For the CDR3, the DNA is TGTGCCAGCAGCTTAATGAGGGACACTGAAGCTTTCTTT. It translates to CASSLMRDTEAFF.

The chain links TRBV4-2 to TRBJ2-3, with TRBD2 identical over 9 bases. The germline gives CDR1 LGHNA, CDR2 YNFKEQ. V shed 1 base, J shed 3 bases, and the junction held 8 bases outside the gene matches. The CDR3 extends over 17 amino acids. The CDR3 DNA reads TGTGCCAGCAGCCAAGTCCGCGGGCGGGAGGGGACAGATACGCAGTATTTT. The encoded protein is CASSQVRGREGTDTQYF.

The rearrangement links TRBV9 to TRBJ2-3; D could derive from TRBD1 or TRBD2 (5 bases each). Germline loops: CDR1 SGDLS, CDR2 YYNGEE. The CDR3 extends over 15 amino acids. The ends were cut back, 3 bases at V and 6 bases at J, with 17 bases in the middle. This CDR3 is CASSAGTALRDTQYF. The DNA for the CDR3 is TGTGCCAGCAGCGCCGGGACGGCCTTGAGGGATACGCAGTATTTT. Combining the CDR3 with reference TRBV9 and TRBJ2-3 gives the whole variable domain DSGVTQTPKHLITATGQRVTLRCSPRSGDLSVYWYQQSLDQGLQFLIQYYNGEERAKGNILERFSAQQFPDLHSELNLSSLELGDSALYFCASSAGTALRDTQYFGPGTRLTVL.

This clone was detected only a few times. The chain couples TRBV6-5 to TRBJ1-1, with a weak D call TRBD1 (5 bases). CDR3 length: 13 residues. V was pared by 2 bases and J by 1 base, with 5 bases between. CDR1 and CDR2 from the germline V gene are MNHEY and SVGAGI. The CDR3 DNA sequence: TGTGCCAGCAGTTACGGACAGAACACTGAAGCTTTCTTT. Amino acids: CASSYGQNTEAFF.

This chain joins TRBV27 and TRBJ2-3; a weak D match, TRBD2 (5 bases). The CDR3 consists of 13 residues. The germline V gene encodes CDR1 MNHEY and CDR2 SMNVEV (reference sequence). The ends were cut back, 2 bases at V and 5 bases at J, with 8 bases in the middle. The DNA of the CDR3 is TGTGCCAGCAGTTTAAACCGGGGAGATACGCAGTATTTT. Translation gives CASSLNRGDTQYF.

The V and J genes are TRBV14 and TRBJ1-1; D may be TRBD1 (5 bases). CDR1 SGHDN and CDR2 FVKESK come from the germline V gene. The ends were cut back, 5 bases at V and 4 bases at J, with 14 bases in the middle. The CDR3 covers 14 residues. The CDR3 here is CASSSTWGSTEAFF. The CDR3 coding sequence is TGTGCCAGCAGCTCTACCTGGGGGAGCACTGAAGCTTTCTTT.

DNA of the CDR3: TGTGCCAGCAGCGTCTTGGGACTCCTTGGGGAGCAGTTCTTC. Protein product: CASSVLGLLGEQFF. The V gene is TRBV13, the J gene TRBJ2-1; possible D gene TRBD2, 6 bases. The CDR3 totals 14 residues. Trimming left V 5 bases short and J 10 bases short, with 18 bases between. In germline, CDR1 is PRHDT, CDR2 FYEKMQ (reference sequence).

The rearrangement links TRBV6-4 to TRBJ2-2; D gene ambiguous. Germline CDR1 is MRHNA and CDR2 is SNTAGT. The CDR3 contains 14 residues. The V end lost 4 bases, the J end lost 1 base, and 7 bases lay between the germline ends. CDR3 sequence (DNA): TGTGCCAGCAGTGCACAGTGGAACACCGGGGAGCTGTTTTTT. Its translation: CASSAQWNTGELFF.

To note about this clone: In the same sample, other DNA sequences code for this CDR3. This chain links TRBV7-9 with TRBJ1-2; TRBD1 agrees at 8 bases. The CDR3 covers 13 residues. The germline V gene encodes CDR1 SEHNR and CDR2 FQNEAQ (reference sequence). V shed 5 bases, J shed 4 bases, and the junction held 3 bases outside the gene matches. CDR3 amino acids: CASSPGQGYGYTF. The CDR3, as DNA: TGTGCCAGCAGCCCCGGACAGGGCTATGGCTACACCTTC.

In its sample, this clone was seen a few times. The chain uses TRBV7-8 and TRBJ2-3; TRBD2 agrees at 11 bases. J was trimmed by 6 bases and V by 2 bases; bases with no gene match: 7. Germline assignment: CDR1 SGHVS and CDR2 FQNEAQ. CDR3 length equals 16 residues. CDR3 region: CASSLRTSGSRDTQYF. The CDR3 DNA is TGTGCCAGCAGCTTACGGACTAGCGGGTCCCGGGATACGCAGTATTTT.

This rearrangement joins TRBV6-5 to TRBJ2-7; D is uncertain. Germline assignment: CDR1 MNHEY and CDR2 SVGAGI. The CDR3 loop spans 11 amino acids. For the CDR3, the DNA is TGCGTGTCAGCGACCCTCTACGAGCAGTACGTC. Protein product: CVSATLYEQYV.

Regarding this clone: A read error may account for a junction end that differs from germline. J is TRBJ2-2 and V is TRBV6-6; perhaps TRBD2 as D (6 bases). CDR3 length equals 10 residues. From germline, CDR1 is MNHNY and CDR2 SVGAGI (reference sequence). The CDR3 DNA follows: TGCGGGAGCGGCACCGGGGAGCTGTTTTTT. It codes for CGSGTGELFF.

V is TRBV5-1 and J is TRBJ2-1; D gene unclear. The CDR3 has 14 amino acids. Germline-derived CDR1 and CDR2 are SGHRS and YFSETQ. Deletions cut 4 bases from V and 6 bases from J, with 14 bases between. DNA of the CDR3: TGCGCCAGCAGCCCGGTACGGACCTCCAATGAGCAGTTCTTC. Protein: CASSPVRTSNEQFF.

The V call is TRBV9, the J call TRBJ1-3; D gene uncertain. CDR1 SGDLS and CDR2 YYNGEE come from the germline V gene. The V gene lost 3 bases and the J gene lost 4 bases, with 14 bases spanning the gap. The CDR3 runs to 15 residues. The CDR3 here is CASSGIEAAGNTIYF. The CDR3 bases are TGTGCCAGCAGCGGAATAGAAGCGGCAGGAAACACCATATATTTT.

The gene calls are TRBV27 and TRBJ2-5, with TRBD2 matching over 9 bases. The CDR3 sequence is 14 residues long. V shed 6 bases and J 5 bases; nucleotides not matched to a gene: 7. Per the germline V gene, CDR1 is MNHEY and CDR2 is SMNVEV (reference sequence). The CDR3 DNA sequence: TGTGCCAGCAGCCCGACTAGCGGTGGGGAGACCCAGTACTTC. It translates to CASSPTSGGETQYF.

The J gene is TRBJ2-2, the V gene TRBV19; the D gene is possibly TRBD1 (5 bases). V was clipped by 1 base and J by 4 bases, with 7 bases between them. The CDR3 consists of 14 residues. The germline V gene encodes CDR1 LNHDA and CDR2 SQIVND (reference sequence). CDR3 DNA: TGTGCCAGTAGTATAGTCAGGGCCACCGGGGAGCTGTTTTTT. Encoded protein: CASSIVRATGELFF.

This rearrangement joins TRBV18 to TRBJ1-1, with D uncertain. V was shortened by 2 bases and J by 1 base, with 5 bases between the two germline ends. Germline V gene lookup returns CDR1 KGHSH and CDR2 LQKENI. The CDR3 covers 13 residues. CDR3 sequence: CASSPNGNTEAFF. The CDR3 DNA follows: TGTGCCAGCTCACCAAACGGGAACACTGAAGCTTTCTTT.

The V gene is TRBV25-1, the J gene TRBJ1-2; 9 nucleotides match TRBD1. The germline V gene encodes CDR1 MGHDK and CDR2 SYGVNS. With 3 bases clipped from V and 6 bases from J, the junction kept 11 bases outside the gene matches. This CDR3 region has 16 residues. For the CDR3, the DNA is TGTGCCAGCAGTGACACCACCGTCGGGACAGGGCATGGCTACACCTTC. Residues: CASSDTTVGTGHGYTF.